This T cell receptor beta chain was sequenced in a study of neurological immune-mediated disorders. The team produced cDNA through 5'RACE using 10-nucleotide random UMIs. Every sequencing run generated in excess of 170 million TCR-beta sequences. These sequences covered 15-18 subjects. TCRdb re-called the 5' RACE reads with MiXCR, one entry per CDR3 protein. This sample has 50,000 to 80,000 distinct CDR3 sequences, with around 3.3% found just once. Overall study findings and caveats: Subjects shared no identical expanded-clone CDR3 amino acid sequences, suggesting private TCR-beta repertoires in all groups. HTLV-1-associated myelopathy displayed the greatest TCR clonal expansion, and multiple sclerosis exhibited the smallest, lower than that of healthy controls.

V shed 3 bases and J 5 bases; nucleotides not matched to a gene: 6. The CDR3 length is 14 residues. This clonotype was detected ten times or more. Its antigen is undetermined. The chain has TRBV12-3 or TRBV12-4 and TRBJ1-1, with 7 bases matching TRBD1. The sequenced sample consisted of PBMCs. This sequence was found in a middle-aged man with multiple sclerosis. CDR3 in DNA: TGTGCCAGCAGTTTCGCGACAGGGAGGACTGAAGCTTTCTTT. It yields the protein CASSFATGRTEAFF.